This T cell receptor (beta chain) was sequenced for a study of control samples from healthy donors and cancer patients. Using immunoSEQ multiplex PCR, the repertoire was profiled, and TCRdb retains in-frame clones only, with some absent. The profile shows about 160,000 clones, about 90% of them singletons. The V end was cut by 6 bases, the J end by 1 base, with 12 bases between. Germline V gene lookup returns CDR1 MNHEY and CDR2 SVGAGI. The CDR3 loop spans 14 amino acids. V is TRBV6-5 and J is TRBJ1-1; a weak D match, TRBD1 (6 bases). The source material was blood. The TCR comes from a woman aged 25 to 39 in good health. The CDR3 sequence is CASRPGQPNTEAFF. The CDR3 DNA sequence: TGTGCCAGCAGACCGGGACAACCGAACACTGAAGCTTTCTTT.